A single sample is the source of the 9 T cell receptor beta chains below, sequenced in a study of vaccination and CD4 T cells after COVID-19. Sequenced with the Oncomine TCR Beta short-read assay was DNA taken from cultured CD4+ T cells. Each CDR3 protein is one row after TCRdb ran MiXCR on the PCR reads. The data contain over 20,000 distinct CDR3 sequences, more than 30% of them seen just once; the ten biggest clones take up about 27%. No antigen is known for these receptors. Regarding time point: late sampling 161 to 241 days after vaccination in three convalescent patients. The treatment was: roughly 11-day PBMC culture with coronavirus spike peptide pools or control peptides (ViraFEST assay). The input for sequencing was CD4+ T cells from blood, cultured in vitro, taken about 7 months after SARS-CoV-2 vaccination. Every receptor here comes from a human donor who had recovered from COVID-19.

In this sample, this clonotype is medium-sized (0.01 to 0.1%). CDR3 amino acids: CASSLTAGDGLYGYTF. The CDR3 DNA sequence: TGTGCCAGCAGCTTAACGGCAGGGGACGGCCTCTATGGCTACACCTTC. The rearrangement uses TRBV7-3 and TRBJ1-2, with D maybe TRBD1 (6 bases). CDR3 length: 16 amino acids. Germline V gene data show CDR1 as SGHTA and CDR2 as FQGTGA. The V gene lost 0 bases and the J gene lost 4 bases, with 15 bases spanning the gap.

This clonotype has more than one count but fewer than ten. The genes are TRBV20-1 and TRBJ2-7; D unclear. This CDR3 has 12 amino acids. V dropped 3 bases and J dropped 1 base, with 7 bases sitting between them. Germline CDR1 reads DFQATT; CDR2 reads SNEGSKA (reference sequence). CDR3 sequence: CSASVASYEQYF. Written as DNA, the CDR3 is TGCAGTGCTAGTGTGGCGTCCTACGAGCAGTACTTC.

This clonotype was picked up a small number of times. CDR3 in amino acids: CASRASGAGETQYF. As DNA, the CDR3 is TGTGCCAGCAGGGCTAGCGGGGCGGGGGAGACCCAGTACTTC. The chain couples TRBV6-2 or TRBV6-3 to TRBJ2-5, with 9 bases lining up with TRBD2. CDR1 is MNHEY, CDR2 SVGEGT, per germline. The CDR3 has 14 residues. The V segment lost 6 bases and the J segment 5 bases; nucleotides outside the gene matches: 7.

Of note for this clonotype: At one of its ends the junction is not consistent with the germline gene, which may arise from a read error. The V call is TRBV7-7, the J call TRBJ2-2; perhaps TRBD2 as D (6 bases). The CDR3 totals 14 residues. Germline V lookup: CDR1 SSHAT, CDR2 FNYEAQ (reference sequence). The CDR3 is CASSLGRGSGELFF. The CDR3, as DNA: TGTGCTAGCAGCTTAGGTCGGGGGTCCGGGGAGCTGTTTTTT.

This clonotype was detected only a few times. The chain couples TRBV6-1 to TRBJ1-5; D gene ambiguous. V was clipped by 4 bases and J by 1 base, with 8 bases between them. Germline values: CDR1 MNHNS, CDR2 SASEGT. The CDR3 is 14 residues long. The CDR3 coding sequence is TGTGCCAGCAGTGTTGTGATGAGCAATCAGCCCCAGCATTTT. Residues: CASSVVMSNQPQHF.

The chain links TRBV27 to TRBJ2-1; 8 bases align to TRBD2. J gave up 1 base and V 2 bases, and 10 bases lay outside the gene matches. The V gene's germline CDR1 is MNHEY and CDR2 SMNVEV (reference sequence). The CDR3 has 18 amino acids. The chain's CDR3 is CASSLMFGRGRSYNEQFF. For the CDR3, the DNA is TGTGCCAGCAGTTTAATGTTCGGTCGCGGGAGGTCCTACAATGAGCAGTTCTTC.

The V call is TRBV19, the J call TRBJ2-6; D may match TRBD1 or TRBD2 (5 bases each). CDR3 length: 16 amino acids. Trimming took off 6 bases at V and 0 bases at J, with 12 bases between the two ends. Germline lookup yields CDR1 LNHDA and CDR2 SQIVND (reference sequence). CDR3 protein: CASSDLRGSGANVLTF. DNA for the CDR3: TGTGCCAGTAGCGACCTGAGGGGCTCTGGGGCCAACGTCCTGACTTTC.

This clonotype was observed once. The CDR3 reads CSARETGSANEKLFF. As DNA, the CDR3 is TGCAGTGCTAGGGAAACAGGGTCTGCTAATGAAAAACTGTTTTTT. V and J are TRBV20-1 and TRBJ1-4, with D maybe TRBD1 (6 bases). The V and J ends lost 3 bases and 3 bases respectively, with 14 bases between them. CDR3 length: 15 residues. CDR1 and CDR2 (germline): DFQATT, SNEGSKA (reference sequence).

This chain connects TRBV5-4 to TRBJ2-1, with D perhaps being TRBD1 or TRBD2 (5 bases each). Germline V gene data show CDR1 as SGHNT and CDR2 as YYREEE (reference sequence). The CDR3 extends over 17 amino acids. V lost 4 bases to trimming and J lost 3 bases, with 20 bases between them. The CDR3 DNA sequence: TGTGCCAGCAGCCCCCCACGAGGGGTAGCGCTCTACAATGAGCAGTTCTTC. It codes for CASSPPRGVALYNEQFF.